The entry below describes one T cell receptor beta chain. The antigen is unknown. This beta chain came through as a stray read in a library set up for alpha chains, and its size says little. TCR cDNA molecules each carried a unique molecular identifier. TCRdb reanalysed the 5' RACE reads using MiXCR and keeps one entry per CDR3 protein. The sample shows approximately 9,000 distinct CDR3 sequences, roughly 4.5% of them seen only once. Sample time point: sample taken at primary tumor resection. The input material, whole RNA from tumor, nontumor lung or frozen PBMC, was sequenced unsorted. This record comes from a study of spatial heterogeneity in lung cancer. Study-level findings and limits: At tumor resection, ubiquitous expanded TCRs were detected in blood more often than later.

The length of the CDR3 is 18 residues. CDR1 and CDR2 from the germline V gene are MNHNY and SVGAGI (reference sequence). Trimming stripped 0 bases from V and 0 bases from J, with 12 bases between. The sequences come from PBMCs, collected at surgery. The chain is built from TRBV6-6 and TRBJ1-6; D gene uncertain. The clonotype comes from a male donor with early-stage non-small cell lung cancer. The CDR3 sequence is CASSYSRVRISYNSPLHF. CDR3 DNA: TGTGCCAGCAGTTACTCGAGGGTCAGGATCTCCTATAATTCACCCCTCCACTTT.